What follows is one T cell receptor beta chain and its context. These data come from a study of blood T cell repertoires in COVID-19. At the level of the study: T cells, B-cell-depleted T cells, or PBMCs provided the cDNA or gDNA that served as material.

The protocol was immunoSEQ multiplex PCR, while the TCRdb copy is restricted to in-frame clones and leaves out a portion. The table includes about 380,000 clones, around 85% detected once. The CDR3 is made up of 11 amino acids. The V end was cut by 8 bases, the J end by 7 bases, with 11 bases between. From germline, CDR1 is LGHDT and CDR2 YNNKEL (reference sequence). The V call is TRBV3-1 (or the pseudogene TRBV3-2), the J call TRBJ1-2; D remains ambiguous. This clonotype was obtained from a woman in her late teens or twenties with acute or convalescent COVID-19. Material: peripheral blood. The CDR3 here is CASYNPSGYTF. The CDR3 nucleotides read TGTGCCAGCTACAATCCGTCTGGCTACACCTTC.